What follows are 25 T cell receptor beta chains derived from one specimen sequenced in a study of T cell repertoires in cytomegalovirus infection. A single record per CDR3 protein comes from TCRdb applying MiXCR to the reads. The table lists over 250,000 distinct CDR3 sequences, less than 25% of them singletons. The antigens of these receptors remain unknown. This material consisted of cultured PBMCs, taken from culture after CMV antigen stimulation. Every receptor here comes from a human donor in good health (CMV status not recorded). Some clones in this sample may be carry-over from other donors' samples.

This clonotype was picked up many times. V gene TRBV7-2 combines with J gene TRBJ2-7; TRBD2 matches 8 bases. Germline V gene data show CDR1 as SGHTA and CDR2 as FQGNSA. With V trimmed by 5 bases and J by 7 bases, 10 bases remained unmatched. This CDR3 region has 14 residues. This chain's CDR3 is CASSVQRERNEQYF. Written as DNA, the CDR3 is TGTGCCAGCAGCGTACAGCGGGAGAGGAATGAGCAGTACTTC.

The genes are TRBV5-1 and TRBJ2-3; TRBD2 aligns across 7 bases. Trimming at V came to 0 bases and at J to 5 bases, leaving 6 bases not matched to a gene. In germline, CDR1 is SGHRS, CDR2 YFSETQ. The length of the CDR3 is 15 residues. CDR3 residues: CASSLAVAGRDTQYF. In DNA form, the CDR3 reads TGCGCCAGCAGCTTGGCAGTAGCGGGTAGAGATACGCAGTATTTT.

The chain uses TRBV30 and TRBJ2-1; D is unresolved. The CDR3 is made up of 14 amino acids. CDR1 is GTSNPN, CDR2 SVGIG, per germline (reference sequence). Between the trimmed V and J ends, which lost 1 base and 0 bases, there was a span of 7 bases. In DNA, the CDR3 is TGTGCCTGGAGTGACAGTAGCTCCTACAATGAGCAGTTCTTC. Amino acid sequence: CAWSDSSSYNEQFF.

This clonotype was counted only a few times. J is TRBJ1-5 and V is TRBV28; D remains ambiguous. The CDR3 sequence is 16 residues long. Germline V gene data show CDR1 as MDHEN and CDR2 as SYDVKM. V lost 2 bases to trimming and J lost 0 bases, with 11 bases between them. The CDR3 coding sequence is TGTGCCAGCAGTTTACTTTCAGCCCTTAGCAATCAGCCCCAGCATTTT. Translated, it gives CASSLLSALSNQPQHF. The complete variable domain, with remaining parts taken from reference TRBV28 and TRBJ1-5, reads DVKVTQSSRYLVKRTGEKVFLECVQDMDHENMFWYRQDPGLGLRLIYFSYDVKMKEKGDIPEGYSVSREKKERFSLILESASTNQTSMYLCASSLLSALSNQPQHFGDGTRLSIL.

In this sample, this clonotype turned up many times. This chain connects TRBV7-2 to TRBJ1-2; 7 nucleotides align to TRBD1. The length of the CDR3 is 13 residues. CDR1 is SGHTA, CDR2 FQGNSA, per germline. The J segment lost 8 bases and the V segment lost 0 bases, leaving 3 bases of the junction unmatched. As DNA, the CDR3 is TGTGCCAGCAGCTTAGCAGGGGGCAACGGCTACACCTTC. Encoded protein: CASSLAGGNGYTF.

The gene calls are TRBV19 and TRBJ1-1; 8 bases align to TRBD1. Germline V lookup: CDR1 LNHDA, CDR2 SQIVND (reference sequence). The CDR3 covers 14 residues. Unmatched junction bases numbered 6, after V lost 4 bases and J lost 5 bases. In DNA, the CDR3 is TGTGCCAGTAGTAATCGCAGGGGGCGGACTGAAGCTTTCTTT. Protein: CASSNRRGRTEAFF.

The chain employs TRBV12-3 or TRBV12-4 and TRBJ1-6; TRBD1 matches 8 bases. The CDR3 contains 14 residues. With 7 bases clipped from V and 6 bases from J, the junction kept 5 bases outside the gene matches. The CDR3 DNA sequence: TGTGCCAGCACCGTCACAGGGGGTAATTCACCCCTCCACTTT. It yields the protein CASTVTGGNSPLHF.

In its sample, this clonotype was seen many times. This chain links TRBV12-3 or TRBV12-4 with TRBJ2-1, with 12 bases matching TRBD2. Germline trimming cut 7 bases from V and 9 bases from J; bases unmatched to any gene: 10. The CDR3 totals 15 residues. CDR3 sequence (DNA): TGTGCCAGCATTCTACTAGCGGGAGGCAACGGTGAGCAGTTCTTC. Protein product: CASILLAGGNGEQFF.

This clonotype was seen repeatedly, ten times or more. V gene TRBV7-2 combines with J gene TRBJ2-3, with D tentatively TRBD2 (6 bases). Germline V gives CDR1 SGHTA, CDR2 FQGNSA. The CDR3 extends over 17 amino acids. With 5 bases removed from V and 5 bases from J, the gap between germline ends came to 23 bases. CDR3: CASSRRLVGIAGDTQYF. DNA for the CDR3: TGTGCCAGCAGCCGAAGACTAGTGGGGATAGCAGGAGATACGCAGTATTTT.

This clonotype was seen a few times. The rearrangement joins TRBV7-2 to TRBJ2-3; D may be TRBD2 (5 bases). The CDR3 has 17 residues. Germline values: CDR1 SGHTA, CDR2 FQGNSA. The germline V and J ends were trimmed by 0 bases and 0 bases, with 13 bases remaining between them. The CDR3 nucleotides are TGTGCCAGCAGCTTAGCGCGAGCGGTTAGGAGCACAGATACGCAGTATTTT. Protein: CASSLARAVRSTDTQYF.

This clonotype was seen a handful of times. The chain carries TRBV9 and TRBJ1-5; D is unresolved. The CDR3 extends over 15 amino acids. V was pared by 3 bases and J by 2 bases, with 12 bases between. Germline V gene sequence: CDR1 SGDLS, CDR2 YYNGEE. CDR3 sequence reads: CASSAGKGGNQPQHF. The DNA for the CDR3 is TGTGCCAGCAGCGCCGGAAAGGGTGGCAATCAGCCCCAGCATTTT.

The chain recombines TRBV28 with TRBJ2-7; 7 nucleotides match TRBD1. In germline, CDR1 is MDHEN, CDR2 SYDVKM. The CDR3 is made up of 15 amino acids. The J segment lost 2 bases and the V segment lost 5 bases, leaving 9 bases of the junction unmatched. This CDR3 is CASSPSQGFPYEQYV. CDR3 DNA: TGTGCCAGCAGTCCGTCACAGGGGTTTCCCTACGAGCAGTACGTC.

The chain is built from TRBV27 and TRBJ2-1; D is ambiguous. This CDR3 has 13 amino acids. V gave up 5 bases and J gave up 10 bases, with 15 bases separating them. Looked up from germline, CDR1 is MNHEY and CDR2 is SMNVEV (reference sequence). CDR3 DNA sequence: TGTGCCAGCAGTCCACGCCTCGCCCGGGAGCAGTTCTTC. Translated: CASSPRLAREQFF.

The chain couples TRBV29-1 to TRBJ1-1; D remains unclear. The germline CDR1 and CDR2 sequences are SQVTM and ANQGSEA. The V and J ends lost 5 bases and 6 bases respectively, with 10 bases between them. This CDR3 spans 11 amino acids. The chain's CDR3 is CSVLGPPEAFF. The DNA for the CDR3 is TGCAGCGTTCTCGGACCGCCTGAAGCTTTCTTT.

This clonotype was seen more than once but under ten times. The chain couples TRBV10-3 to TRBJ1-3; D not resolved. The germline V gene has CDR1 ENHRY and CDR2 SYGVKD. The ends were cut back, 7 bases at V and 5 bases at J, with 12 bases in the middle. The CDR3 length is 13 residues. In DNA, the CDR3 is TGTGCCATCATGCCCCGGGATCGAAACACCATATATTTT. Its translation: CAIMPRDRNTIYF.

In this sample, this clonotype turned up many times. V is TRBV7-9 and J is TRBJ1-2; D possibly corresponds to TRBD1 (6 bases). CDR3 length: 20 residues. Deletions cut 4 bases from V and 1 base from J, with 28 bases between. Germline CDR1 and CDR2: SEHNR and FQNEAQ (reference sequence). CDR3 sequence reads: CASSSPSWGGSETFNYGYTF. The CDR3 coding sequence is TGTGCCAGCAGCTCCCCTAGTTGGGGGGGCAGCGAAACCTTTAACTATGGCTACACCTTC.

This rearrangement joins TRBV7-9 to TRBJ2-5, with a possible D match to TRBD1 (6 bases). Trimming shortened V by 1 base and J by 1 base, and 7 bases separated the two germline ends. The CDR3 is 14 residues long. The germline V gene encodes CDR1 SEHNR and CDR2 FQNEAQ (reference sequence). The CDR3, as DNA: TGTGCCAGCAGCTTAGAAGGGGGCCAAGAGACCCAGTACTTC. Amino acids: CASSLEGGQETQYF. Filled out from reference TRBV7-9 and TRBJ2-5, the complete variable domain reads DTGVSQNPRHKITKRGQNVTFRCDPISEHNRLYWYRQTLGQGPEFLTYFQNEAQLEKSRLLSDRFSAERPKGSFSTLEIQRTEQGDSAMYLCASSLEGGQETQYFGPGTRLLVL.

This clonotype was recorded many times. The chain is built from TRBV7-8 and TRBJ2-1; maybe TRBD1 (5 bases). This CDR3 comprises 15 residues. The germline V gene encodes CDR1 SGHVS and CDR2 FQNEAQ. The V end was cut by 4 bases, the J end by 7 bases, with 17 bases between. CDR3 DNA: TGTGCCAGCAGCTCTAACAGGTGGCCCTCTAATGAGCAGTTCTTC. Protein sequence: CASSSNRWPSNEQFF.

A few counts support this clonotype. The chain uses TRBV28 and TRBJ2-7; 9 nucleotides agree with TRBD2. V shed 5 bases and J 4 bases; nucleotides not matched to a gene: 12. CDR3 length: 16 amino acids. The germline gives CDR1 MDHEN, CDR2 SYDVKM. The CDR3 loop reads CASSLGAGGPTYEQYF. The CDR3 nucleotides are TGTGCCAGCAGTCTCGGTGCGGGAGGGCCGACATACGAGCAGTACTTC.

The J gene is TRBJ1-6, the V gene TRBV18, with TRBD1 as a possible D gene (5 bases). The germline V gene has CDR1 KGHSH and CDR2 LQKENI. The V end lost 3 bases, the J end lost 5 bases, and 11 bases lay between the germline ends. This CDR3 is 15 amino acids long. The DNA of the CDR3 is TGTGCCAGCTCACCGAATCAGGGCAATAATTCACCCCTCCACTTT. Translating it yields CASSPNQGNNSPLHF.

The chain carries TRBV20-1 and TRBJ2-5; possibly TRBD2 for D (5 bases). This CDR3 spans 14 amino acids. Germline V gene data show CDR1 as DFQATT and CDR2 as SNEGSKA (reference sequence). Deletions cut 5 bases from V and 5 bases from J, with 18 bases between. CDR3 protein: CSAELTLGGETQYF. In nucleotides, the CDR3 is TGCAGTGCTGAATTAACGCTGGGCGGGGAGACCCAGTACTTC.

This clonotype was seen more than once but under ten times. The chain has TRBV6-1 and TRBJ2-7; no definite D call. V shed 3 bases and J shed 2 bases, with 11 bases lying between them. This CDR3 is 14 amino acids long. Germline CDR1 reads MNHNS; CDR2 reads SASEGT. The CDR3: CASSDTGRTYEQYF. CDR3 DNA: TGTGCCAGCAGTGACACCGGACGGACCTACGAGCAGTACTTC.

This clonotype was counted a few times. The chain recombines TRBV5-4 with TRBJ2-3, with 12 nucleotides matching TRBD2. Germline CDR1 reads SGHNT; CDR2 reads YYREEE (reference sequence). This CDR3 has 15 residues. Trimming removed 5 bases from V and 4 bases from J; junction bases left unmatched: 5. This CDR3 is CASRMTSGRPDTQYF. Here the CDR3 DNA reads TGTGCCAGCAGAATGACTAGCGGGAGACCAGATACGCAGTATTTT.

This clonotype occurred a few times. The V call is TRBV4-3, the J call TRBJ1-2; D is perhaps TRBD1 (5 bases). This CDR3 is 14 amino acids long. Trimming stripped 2 bases from V and 1 base from J, with 8 bases between. Germline V gene data show CDR1 as LGHNA and CDR2 as YSLEER. The CDR3 coding sequence is TGCGCCAGCAGCCAAACCGGGGGTAACTATGGCTACACCTTC. Amino acid sequence: CASSQTGGNYGYTF.

This clonotype was found a few times. CDR3 sequence: CSAAGLAGGDEQFF. The CDR3 nucleotides are TGCAGCGCGGCCGGACTAGCGGGAGGGGATGAGCAGTTCTTC. The chain is built from TRBV29-1 and TRBJ2-1; 15 bases fit TRBD2. This CDR3 has 14 residues. CDR1 is SQVTM, CDR2 ANQGSEA, per germline. J gave up 8 bases and V 7 bases, and 6 bases lay outside the gene matches.